The clone carrying this T cell receptor beta chain was observed a few times. Its antigen is undetermined. These data belong to a study of T cell repertoires in cytomegalovirus infection. Across the whole study: CMV infection and matching HLA type were both indicated by public TCR beta signatures. Regarding the study as a whole: CMV-specific TCR beta clonotypes restricted by HLA-C were the ones dominating the ex vivo response. The cumulative frequency of public TCR beta families identified carriers of CMV plus the relevant HLA.

Germline CDR1 reads SGHTA; CDR2 reads FQGNSA. Trimming removed 1 base at V and 9 bases at J, with 22 bases between. The CDR3 extends over 17 amino acids. TCRdb independently ran MiXCR on the reads; one entry per CDR3 protein. Found here are a few hundred thousand distinct CDR3 sequences, around 35% of them singletons; the top ten hold roughly 15%. This chain links TRBV7-2 with TRBJ2-1; D gene uncertain. Sample: cultured PBMCs, taken from culture after CMV antigen stimulation. The TCR sequence derives from a human donor in good health (CMV status not recorded). Some clones in this sample may be carry-over from other donors' samples. CDR3 DNA sequence: TGTGCCAGCAGCTTAGATATGGCGGCCCTTAGCTCCGGTGAGCAGTTCTTC. Amino acids: CASSLDMAALSSGEQFF.